The clone carrying this T cell receptor beta chain came up once. The PCR made use of 60 Vbeta and 13 Jbeta primers. Libraries were prepared by immunoSEQ multiplex PCR; TCRdb keeps only in-frame clonotypes and omits some of them. This sample has some 190,000 clones, with around 84% found just once. These data are taken from a study of cytomegalovirus exposure and HLA in healthy donors. This CDR3 comprises 13 residues. Germline CDR1 SGHTA, CDR2 FQGNSA. The V and J ends lost 0 bases and 7 bases respectively, with 10 bases between them. The sequence came from a boy between 2 and 10 years old in good health and CMV-seronegative. The sequencing input was PBMCs. The rearrangement joins TRBV7-2 to TRBJ2-7; D tentatively fits TRBD1 or TRBD2 (5 bases each). The CDR3, as DNA: TGTGCCAGCAGCTTAGCGGGGGTACGGGAGCAGTACGTC. Translating gives CASSLAGVREQYV.